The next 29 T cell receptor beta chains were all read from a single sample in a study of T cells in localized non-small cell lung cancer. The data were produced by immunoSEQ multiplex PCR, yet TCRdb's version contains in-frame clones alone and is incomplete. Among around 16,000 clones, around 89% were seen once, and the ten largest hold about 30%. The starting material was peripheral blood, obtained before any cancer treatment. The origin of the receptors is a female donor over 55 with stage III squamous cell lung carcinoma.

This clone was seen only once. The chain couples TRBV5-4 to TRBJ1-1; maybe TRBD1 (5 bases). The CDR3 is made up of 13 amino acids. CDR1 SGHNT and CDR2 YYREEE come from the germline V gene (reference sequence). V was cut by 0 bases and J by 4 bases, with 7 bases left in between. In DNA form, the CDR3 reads TGTGCCAGCAGCTTGGCCGGGGCCACTGAAGCTTTCTTT. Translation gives CASSLAGATEAFF.

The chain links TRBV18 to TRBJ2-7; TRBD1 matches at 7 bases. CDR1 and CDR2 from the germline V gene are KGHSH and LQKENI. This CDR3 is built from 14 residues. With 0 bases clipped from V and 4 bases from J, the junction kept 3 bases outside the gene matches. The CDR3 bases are TGTGCCAGCTCACCACCACAGGGGTTTTACGAGCAGTACTTC. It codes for CASSPPQGFYEQYF. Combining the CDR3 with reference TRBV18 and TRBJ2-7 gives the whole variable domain NAGVMQNPRHLVRRRGQEARLRCSPMKGHSHVYWYRQLPEEGLKFMVYLQKENIIDESGMPKERFSAEFPKEGPSILRIQQVVRGDSAAYFCASSPPQGFYEQYFGPGTRLTVT.

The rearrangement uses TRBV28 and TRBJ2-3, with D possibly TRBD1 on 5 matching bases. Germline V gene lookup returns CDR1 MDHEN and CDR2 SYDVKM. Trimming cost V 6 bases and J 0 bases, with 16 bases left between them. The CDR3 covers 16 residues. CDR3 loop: CASRPNARASTDTQYF. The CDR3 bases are TGTGCCAGCAGACCAAACGCCAGGGCTAGCACAGATACGCAGTATTTT.

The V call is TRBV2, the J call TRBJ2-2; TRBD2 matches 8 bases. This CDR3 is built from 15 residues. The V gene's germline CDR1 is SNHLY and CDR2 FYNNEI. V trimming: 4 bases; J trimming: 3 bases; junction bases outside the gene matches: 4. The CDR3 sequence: CASSVGAGDTGELFF. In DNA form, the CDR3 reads TGTGCCAGCAGTGTCGGAGCGGGGGACACCGGGGAGCTGTTTTTT.

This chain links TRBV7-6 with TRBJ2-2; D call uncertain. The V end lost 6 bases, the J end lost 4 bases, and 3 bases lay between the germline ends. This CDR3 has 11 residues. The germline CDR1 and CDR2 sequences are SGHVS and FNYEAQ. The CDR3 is CASSSTGELFF. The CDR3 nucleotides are TGTGCCAGCAGTTCCACCGGGGAGCTGTTTTTT.

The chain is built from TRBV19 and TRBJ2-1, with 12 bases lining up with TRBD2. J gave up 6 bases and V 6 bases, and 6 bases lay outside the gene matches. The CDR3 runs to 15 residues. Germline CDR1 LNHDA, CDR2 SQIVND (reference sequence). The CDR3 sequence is CASSLTSGSSNEQFF. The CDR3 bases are TGTGCCAGTAGCCTGACTAGCGGGAGCTCCAATGAGCAGTTCTTC.

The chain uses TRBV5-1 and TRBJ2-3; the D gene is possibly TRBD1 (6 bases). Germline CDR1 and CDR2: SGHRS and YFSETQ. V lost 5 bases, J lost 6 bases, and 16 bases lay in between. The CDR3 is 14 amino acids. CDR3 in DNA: TGCGCCAGCAGACTCGCCCAGGGGCCCGATACGCAGTATTTT. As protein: CASRLAQGPDTQYF.

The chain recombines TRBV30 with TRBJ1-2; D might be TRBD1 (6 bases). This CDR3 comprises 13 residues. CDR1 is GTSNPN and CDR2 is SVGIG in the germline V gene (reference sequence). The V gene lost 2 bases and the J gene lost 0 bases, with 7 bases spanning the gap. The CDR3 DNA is TGTGCCTGGAGTACAGGGCCTAACTATGGCTACACCTTC. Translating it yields CAWSTGPNYGYTF.

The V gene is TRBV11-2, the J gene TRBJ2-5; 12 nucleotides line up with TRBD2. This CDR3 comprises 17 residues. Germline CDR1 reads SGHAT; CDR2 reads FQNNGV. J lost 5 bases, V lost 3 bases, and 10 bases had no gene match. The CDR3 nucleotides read TGTGCCAGCAGCTTTGAAGGACTAGCGGGATCAGTGGAGACCCAGTACTTC. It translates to CASSFEGLAGSVETQYF. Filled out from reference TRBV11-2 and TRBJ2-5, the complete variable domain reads EAGVAQSPRYKIIEKRQSVAFWCNPISGHATLYWYQQILGQGPKLLIQFQNNGVVDDSQLPKDRFSAERLKGVDSTLKIQPAKLEDSAVYLCASSFEGLAGSVETQYFGPGTRLLVL.

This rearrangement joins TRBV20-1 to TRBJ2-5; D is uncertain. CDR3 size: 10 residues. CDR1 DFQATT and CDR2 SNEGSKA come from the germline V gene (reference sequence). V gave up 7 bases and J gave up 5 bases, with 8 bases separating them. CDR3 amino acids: CSVVRETQYF. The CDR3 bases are TGCAGTGTCGTGCGGGAGACCCAGTACTTC.

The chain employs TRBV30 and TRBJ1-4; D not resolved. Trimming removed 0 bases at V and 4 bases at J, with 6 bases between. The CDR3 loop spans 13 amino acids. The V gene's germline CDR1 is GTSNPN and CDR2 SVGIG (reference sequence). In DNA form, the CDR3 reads TGTGCCTGGAGTGTCGGGAATAATGAAAAACTGTTTTTT. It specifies CAWSVGNNEKLFF.

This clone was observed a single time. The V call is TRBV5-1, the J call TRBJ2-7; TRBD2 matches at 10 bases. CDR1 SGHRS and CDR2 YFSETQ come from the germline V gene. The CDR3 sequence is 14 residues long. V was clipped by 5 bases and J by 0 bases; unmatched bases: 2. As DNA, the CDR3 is TGCGCCAGCAGGGCTAGCGGGAGCTCCTACGAGCAGTACTTC. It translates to CASRASGSSYEQYF.

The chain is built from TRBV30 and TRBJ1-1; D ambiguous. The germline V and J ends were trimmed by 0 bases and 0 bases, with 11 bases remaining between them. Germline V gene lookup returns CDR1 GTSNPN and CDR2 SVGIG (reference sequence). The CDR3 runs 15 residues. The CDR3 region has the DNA TGTGCCTGGAGTGTAACAGCAGTCCTGAACACTGAAGCTTTCTTT. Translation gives CAWSVTAVLNTEAFF.

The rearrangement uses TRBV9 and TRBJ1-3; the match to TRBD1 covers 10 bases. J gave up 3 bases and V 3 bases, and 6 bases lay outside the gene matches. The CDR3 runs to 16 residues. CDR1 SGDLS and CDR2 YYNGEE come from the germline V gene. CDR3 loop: CASSAIDRGLGNTIYF. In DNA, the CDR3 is TGTGCCAGCAGCGCCATAGACAGGGGGCTTGGAAACACCATATATTTT.

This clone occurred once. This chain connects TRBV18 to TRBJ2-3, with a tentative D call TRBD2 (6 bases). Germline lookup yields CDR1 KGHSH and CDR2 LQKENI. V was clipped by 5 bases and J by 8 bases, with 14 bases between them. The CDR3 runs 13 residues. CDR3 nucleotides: TGTGCCAGCTCAGAGGACACCGGGGGTACGCAGTATTTT. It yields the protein CASSEDTGGTQYF.

CDR3 amino acids: CASSRSFNAYEQYF. CDR3 DNA sequence: TGTGCCAGTAGTAGGAGTTTTAACGCCTACGAGCAGTACTTC. The rearrangement uses TRBV19 and TRBJ2-7; D remains unclear. This CDR3 is built from 14 residues. Trimming left V 4 bases short and J 2 bases short, with 12 bases between. Germline lookup yields CDR1 LNHDA and CDR2 SQIVND (reference sequence).

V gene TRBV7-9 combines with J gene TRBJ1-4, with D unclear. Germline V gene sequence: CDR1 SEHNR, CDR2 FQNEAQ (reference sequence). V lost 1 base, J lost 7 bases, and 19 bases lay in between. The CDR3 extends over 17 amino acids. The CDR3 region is CASSLGRPGVFGEKLFF. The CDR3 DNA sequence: TGTGCCAGCAGCTTAGGGCGCCCCGGGGTGTTCGGTGAAAAACTGTTTTTT.

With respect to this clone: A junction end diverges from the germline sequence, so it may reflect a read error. The CDR3 DNA is TGTGCCAGCAGTGAGGACAGTTTCGTCTCATTTTTTTTC. Translated: CASSEDSFVSFFF. The V call is TRBV2, the J call TRBJ2-4; D possibly corresponds to TRBD1 (6 bases). Germline V gene data show CDR1 as SNHLY and CDR2 as FYNNEI. This CDR3 region has 13 residues.

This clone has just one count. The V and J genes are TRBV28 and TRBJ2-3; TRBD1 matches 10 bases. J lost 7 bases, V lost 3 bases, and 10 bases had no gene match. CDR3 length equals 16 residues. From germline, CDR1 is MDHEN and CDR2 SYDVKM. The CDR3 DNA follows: TGTGCCAGCAGTTTTATTATGGGGACAGGGGAATATACGCAGTATTTT. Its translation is CASSFIMGTGEYTQYF. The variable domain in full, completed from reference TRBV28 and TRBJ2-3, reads DVKVTQSSRYLVKRTGEKVFLECVQDMDHENMFWYRQDPGLGLRLIYFSYDVKMKEKGDIPEGYSVSREKKERFSLILESASTNQTSMYLCASSFIMGTGEYTQYFGPGTRLTVL.

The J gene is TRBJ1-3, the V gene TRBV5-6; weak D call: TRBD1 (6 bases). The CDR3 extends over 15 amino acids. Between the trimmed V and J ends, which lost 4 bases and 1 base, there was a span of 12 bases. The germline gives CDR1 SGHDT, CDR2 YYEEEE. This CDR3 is CASSTGHFSGNTIYF. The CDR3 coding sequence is TGTGCCAGCAGCACAGGGCATTTTTCTGGAAACACCATATATTTT.

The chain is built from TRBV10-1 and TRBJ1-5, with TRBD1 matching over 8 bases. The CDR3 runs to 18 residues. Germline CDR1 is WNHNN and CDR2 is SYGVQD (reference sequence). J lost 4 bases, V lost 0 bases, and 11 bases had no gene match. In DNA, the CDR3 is TGCGCCAGCAGTGAGTCTTCCCCTATGGACAGGGCGAATCAGCCCCAGCATTTT. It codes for CASSESSPMDRANQPQHF.

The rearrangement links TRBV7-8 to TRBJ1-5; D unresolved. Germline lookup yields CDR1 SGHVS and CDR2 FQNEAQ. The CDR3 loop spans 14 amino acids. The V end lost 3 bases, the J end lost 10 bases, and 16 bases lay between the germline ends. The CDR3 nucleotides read TGTGCCAGCAGCTTCCTCGGGATTAGTCAACCCCAGCATTTT. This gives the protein CASSFLGISQPQHF.

CDR3 sequence reads: CSVVTSLAYEQYF. CDR3 coding DNA: TGCAGCGTTGTGACATCACTAGCTTACGAGCAGTACTTC. This rearrangement joins TRBV29-1 to TRBJ2-7; D possibly corresponds to TRBD2 (6 bases). Germline CDR1 SQVTM, CDR2 ANQGSEA. CDR3 length: 13 amino acids. The V and J ends lost 4 bases and 4 bases respectively, with 14 bases between them.

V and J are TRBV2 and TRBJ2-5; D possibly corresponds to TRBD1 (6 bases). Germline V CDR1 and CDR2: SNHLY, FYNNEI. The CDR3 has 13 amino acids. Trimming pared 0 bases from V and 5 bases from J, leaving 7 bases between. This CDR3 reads CASSEAQGETQYF. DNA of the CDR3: TGTGCCAGCAGTGAAGCCCAGGGGGAGACCCAGTACTTC.

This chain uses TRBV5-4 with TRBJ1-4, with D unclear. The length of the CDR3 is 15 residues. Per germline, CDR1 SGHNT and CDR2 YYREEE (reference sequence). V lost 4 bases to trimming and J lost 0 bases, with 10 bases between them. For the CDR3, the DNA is TGTGCCAGCAGCCGTACATCTGCAACTAATGAAAAACTGTTTTTT. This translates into CASSRTSATNEKLFF. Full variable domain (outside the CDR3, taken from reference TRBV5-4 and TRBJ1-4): ETGVTQSPTHLIKTRGQQVTLRCSSQSGHNTVSWYQQALGQGPQFIFQYYREEENGRGNFPPRFSGLQFPNYSSELNVNALELDDSALYLCASSRTSATNEKLFFGSGTQLSVL.

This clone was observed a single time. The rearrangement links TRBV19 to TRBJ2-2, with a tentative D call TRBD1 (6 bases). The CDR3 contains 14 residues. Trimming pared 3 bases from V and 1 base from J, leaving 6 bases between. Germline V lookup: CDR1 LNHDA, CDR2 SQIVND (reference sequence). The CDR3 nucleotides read TGTGCCAGTAGTATGACAGGGAACACCGGGGAGCTGTTTTTT. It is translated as CASSMTGNTGELFF.

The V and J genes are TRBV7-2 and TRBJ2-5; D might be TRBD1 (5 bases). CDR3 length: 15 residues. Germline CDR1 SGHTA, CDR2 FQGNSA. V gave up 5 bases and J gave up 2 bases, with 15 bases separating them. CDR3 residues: CASSLRRAFQETQYF. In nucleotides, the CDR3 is TGTGCCAGCAGCCTCCGCAGGGCATTTCAAGAGACCCAGTACTTC.

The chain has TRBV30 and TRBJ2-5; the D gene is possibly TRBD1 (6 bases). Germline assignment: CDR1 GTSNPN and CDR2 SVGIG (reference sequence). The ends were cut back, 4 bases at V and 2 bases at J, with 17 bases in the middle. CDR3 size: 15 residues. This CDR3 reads CAWIGRGEPQETQYF. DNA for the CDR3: TGTGCCTGGATCGGCAGGGGCGAACCTCAAGAGACCCAGTACTTC.

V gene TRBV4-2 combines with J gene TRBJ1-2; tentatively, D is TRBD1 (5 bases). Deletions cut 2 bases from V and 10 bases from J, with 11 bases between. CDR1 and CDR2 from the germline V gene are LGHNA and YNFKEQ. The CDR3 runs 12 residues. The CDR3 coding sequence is TGTGCCAGCAGCCAAACCCGGGACTTCTACACCTTC. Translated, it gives CASSQTRDFYTF.